The 28 T cell receptor beta chains reported below all come from one sample, sequenced in a study of blood T cells in healthy people across ages. The use of a sample-barcoded 5' primer and a J-beta primer mix characterized a second PCR of about 7 to 12 cycles. In TCRdb, the 5' RACE reads were re-called with MiXCR into one record per CDR3 protein. The data show more than 1,400,000 distinct CDR3 sequences, about 40% seen once. Sequencing input: blood. These receptors were obtained from a woman between 18 and 29 years old in good health.

This clonotype was seen only a few times. This chain uses TRBV3-1 with TRBJ2-5, with no clear D. The end of the DNA is better explained by TRBJ2-7, so the J call may be wrong. The CDR3 runs 14 residues. Per the germline V gene, CDR1 is LGHDT and CDR2 is YNNKEL (reference sequence). CDR3 bases: TGTGCCAGCAGCTCGCTGGGCTTCCAGAACGAGCAGTACTTC. This sequence encodes CASSSLGFQNEQYF.

The chain recombines TRBV28 with TRBJ2-1; 8 bases align to TRBD1. The J call may not be correct, given that the DNA end is closer to TRBJ2-7. This CDR3 is 19 amino acids long. Germline V gene data show CDR1 as MDHEN and CDR2 as SYDVKM. CDR3 loop: CASSLPRDRYIRRYNEQYF. The DNA for the CDR3 is TGTGCCAGCAGCCTGCCTCGGGACAGGTACATTCGACGCTACAATGAGCAGTACTTC.

The chain joins TRBV20-1 to TRBJ2-1, with 11 bases fitting TRBD2. Germline CDR1 DFQATT, CDR2 SNEGSKA (reference sequence). CDR3 size: 14 residues. V dropped 4 bases and J dropped 9; count of bases not matched to a gene: 8. The DNA of the CDR3 is TGCAGTGCTAAGCCGGGACTAGCGGAGGGTGAGCAGTTCTTC. Protein sequence: CSAKPGLAEGEQFF.

This clonotype appeared a few times. This chain connects TRBV6-2 or TRBV6-3 to TRBJ1-5; possibly TRBD1 for D (5 bases). CDR3 size: 13 residues. CDR1 and CDR2 (germline): MNHEY, SVGEGT. V lost 6 bases to trimming and J lost 2 bases, with 8 bases between them. This CDR3 reads CASRRDGNQPQHF. For the CDR3, the DNA is TGTGCCAGCAGACGGGACGGCAATCAGCCCCAGCATTTT.

Regarding this clonotype: Germline and junction disagree at one end, which may indicate a read error. The chain combines TRBV7-9 with TRBJ2-1, with 8 bases that match TRBD2. Germline V gene data show CDR1 as SEHNR and CDR2 as FQNEAQ (reference sequence). The CDR3 loop spans 10 amino acids. CDR3 sequence reads: CGGGNNEQFF. The CDR3 nucleotides read TGCGGGGGGGGTAACAATGAGCAGTTCTTC. The variable domain in full, completed from reference TRBV7-9 and TRBJ2-1, reads DTGVSQNPRHKITKRGQNVTFRCDPISEHNRLYWYRQTLGQGPEFLTYFQNEAQLEKSRLLSDRFSAERPKGSFSTLEIQRTEQGDSAMYLCGGGNNEQFFGPGTRLTVL.

CDR3 region: CASSVDGTSGRAYNEQYF. CDR3 coding DNA: TGTGCCAGCAGCGTAGACGGCACTAGCGGGAGGGCTTACAATGAGCAGTACTTC. This chain links TRBV9 with TRBJ2-1; 13 bases agree with TRBD2. The J call is in doubt because the DNA end fits TRBJ2-7 better. Germline loops: CDR1 SGDLS, CDR2 YYNGEE. The CDR3 loop spans 18 amino acids.

This clonotype has a handful of counts. The CDR3 loop reads CSARDLTREPYEQYF. DNA for the CDR3: TGCAGTGCTAGAGATCTCACGCGGGAGCCGTACGAGCAGTACTTC. The V gene is TRBV20-1, the J gene TRBJ2-4; TRBD2 matches 7 bases. The end of the DNA fits TRBJ2-7 better, so the J call may be wrong. This CDR3 has 15 residues. CDR1 and CDR2 (germline): DFQATT, SNEGSKA (reference sequence).

The genes are TRBV7-2 and TRBJ2-7; the match to TRBD2 covers 7 bases. Trimming cost V 4 bases and J 7 bases; bases outside gene matches: 19. The V gene's germline CDR1 is SGHTA and CDR2 FQGNSA. The CDR3 consists of 17 residues. The CDR3: CASSSPTAGYSYNEQYF. CDR3 coding DNA: TGTGCCAGCAGCTCCCCTACAGCGGGGTACTCCTACAATGAGCAGTACTTC.

This chain uses TRBV5-1 with TRBJ2-5; D unclear. The V end was cut by 0 bases, the J end by 5 bases, with 11 bases between. There are 14 residues in the CDR3. Per germline, CDR1 SGHRS and CDR2 YFSETQ. DNA of the CDR3: TGCGCCAGCAGCTTGGGAGCCCCCGGGGAGACCCAGTACTTC. Protein product: CASSLGAPGETQYF.

In its sample, this clonotype was seen a few times. The chain has TRBV7-3 and TRBJ2-4, with TRBD1 identical over 7 bases. The CDR3 totals 14 residues. CDR1 SGHTA and CDR2 FQGTGA come from the germline V gene. The ends lost 3 bases at V and 4 bases at J; junction bases unmatched: 3. As DNA, the CDR3 is TGTGCCAGCAGCTTCGGGGACAGAAAAAACATTCAGTACTTC. It codes for CASSFGDRKNIQYF.

V and J are TRBV20-1 and TRBJ2-1; 14 bases are a match to TRBD2. The CDR3 sequence is 18 residues long. The ends lost 2 bases at V and 4 bases at J; junction bases unmatched: 10. Looked up from germline, CDR1 is DFQATT and CDR2 is SNEGSKA (reference sequence). CDR3 sequence (DNA): TGCAGTGCTAGAACCGGGACTAGCGGGGGCCACAGATACAATGAGCAGTTCTTC. Encoded protein: CSARTGTSGGHRYNEQFF.

The chain joins TRBV7-2 to TRBJ2-7; D gene ambiguous. The CDR3 is made up of 14 amino acids. Germline V gene sequence: CDR1 SGHTA, CDR2 FQGNSA. Trimming left V 5 bases short and J 0 bases short, with 11 bases between. In DNA, the CDR3 is TGTGCCAGCAGCCTCCGAGAATACTCCTACGAGCAGTACTTC. Amino acid sequence: CASSLREYSYEQYF.

This clonotype was recorded many times. The chain employs TRBV5-5 and TRBJ2-1; tentatively, D is TRBD1 (6 bases). V lost 1 base and J 2 bases, leaving 10 bases between the germline ends. The CDR3 extends over 15 amino acids. Germline-derived CDR1 and CDR2 are SGHKS and YYEKEE (reference sequence). The CDR3 is CASSLLQGPYNEQFF. CDR3 sequence (DNA): TGTGCCAGCAGCTTGTTACAGGGTCCCTACAATGAGCAGTTCTTC.

The chain combines TRBV10-3 with TRBJ2-3; D ambiguous. The germline gives CDR1 ENHRY, CDR2 SYGVKD. The CDR3 is 14 residues long. V was pared by 6 bases and J by 0 bases, with 10 bases between. The CDR3 DNA follows: TGTGCCATCAGAACGAACAGTAGCACAGATACGCAGTATTTT. Its protein product is CAIRTNSSTDTQYF.

This chain connects TRBV2 to TRBJ2-7; D may be TRBD2 (7 bases). V was trimmed by 8 bases and J by 5 bases, leaving 16 bases between them. Looked up from germline, CDR1 is SNHLY and CDR2 is FYNNEI. The CDR3 extends over 13 amino acids. CDR3 coding DNA: TGTGCCAGCGAGGGGGGGGTCAGCGACGAGCAGTACTTC. It encodes CASEGGVSDEQYF.

This clonotype came up a few times. J is TRBJ1-4 and V is TRBV11-2, with D unresolved. Trimming took 4 bases from V and 4 from J, leaving 13 bases between them. This CDR3 is built from 15 residues. Germline values: CDR1 SGHAT, CDR2 FQNNGV. The CDR3 sequence: CASSSPGRYNEKLFF. The CDR3 region has the DNA TGTGCCAGCAGCTCCCCCGGACGGTATAATGAAAAACTGTTTTTT.

This clonotype was seen ten or more times. A junction boundary mismatches the germline segment, possibly from a read error. This chain links TRBV29-1 with TRBJ2-7, with TRBD1 matching over 8 bases. The V gene's germline CDR1 is SQVTM and CDR2 ANQGSEA. This CDR3 contains 12 residues. The CDR3 bases are TGCAGTGTTGCAGGGGGCTCGTACGAGCAGTACTTC. It specifies CSVAGGSYEQYF.

The genes are TRBV3-1 and TRBJ2-7; D unresolved. The CDR3 is 13 amino acids. V lost 7 bases and J lost 6, with 16 bases in between. Germline V gene sequence: CDR1 LGHDT, CDR2 YNNKEL (reference sequence). The CDR3 DNA reads as TGTGCCAGCACGCCGTTGGTCGGATCCGAGCAGTACTTC. It encodes CASTPLVGSEQYF.

Remarks on this clonotype: A read error may produce the germline difference seen at one junction end. The chain recombines TRBV2 with TRBJ2-4; 8 positions match TRBD2. The CDR3 is 14 residues long. Germline V gene data show CDR1 as SNHLY and CDR2 as FYNNEI. The CDR3 sequence is CASLGPTSDYEQHF. For the CDR3, the DNA is TGTGCCAGTCTAGGGCCGACTAGCGACTACGAGCAGCACTTC.

This clonotype was seen a single time. V and J are TRBV12-3 or TRBV12-4 and TRBJ2-3; TRBD1 matches 7 bases. V lost 7 bases and J lost 2; bases outside the gene matches: 6. The CDR3 is 14 amino acids. The chain's CDR3 is CASTLTGPTDTQYF. The CDR3 DNA sequence: TGTGCCAGCACCTTGACAGGGCCCACAGATACGCAGTATTTT.

This clonotype was recorded a few times. This chain links TRBV27 with TRBJ2-1; D is ambiguous. This CDR3 has 14 residues. From germline, CDR1 is MNHEY and CDR2 SMNVEV (reference sequence). Deletions cut 1 base from V and 4 bases from J, with 8 bases between. The CDR3 protein is CASSLYDQYNEQFF. As DNA, the CDR3 is TGTGCCAGCAGTTTATATGACCAGTACAATGAGCAGTTCTTC.

The chain couples TRBV27 to TRBJ1-6; D may be TRBD1 (5 bases). V lost 6 bases, J lost 6 bases, and 18 bases lay in between. Germline assignment: CDR1 MNHEY and CDR2 SMNVEV (reference sequence). This CDR3 spans 16 amino acids. In DNA, the CDR3 is TGTGCCAGCAGCTCCGTCGGGACGGTCCTTAATTCACCCCTCCACTTT. This sequence encodes CASSSVGTVLNSPLHF.

Here the CDR3 DNA reads TGTGCCAGCACCCTTGGGGGGGCTGGGGCCAACGTCCTGACTTTC. This encodes CASTLGGAGANVLTF. V gene TRBV28 combines with J gene TRBJ2-6; 7 nucleotides line up with TRBD2. V shed 7 bases and J 2 bases; nucleotides not matched to a gene: 5. This CDR3 has 15 residues. CDR1 MDHEN and CDR2 SYDVKM come from the germline V gene.

V and J are TRBV29-1 and TRBJ2-5; tentatively, D is TRBD2 (5 bases). Deletions cut 0 bases from V and 3 bases from J, with 8 bases between. The CDR3 covers 13 residues. Germline values: CDR1 SQVTM, CDR2 ANQGSEA. As DNA, the CDR3 is TGCAGCGTTGAAGATCGAGGGAAAGAGACCCAGTACTTC. It is translated as CSVEDRGKETQYF.

This clonotype was seen only a few times. The chain recombines TRBV5-1 with TRBJ2-7; D may be TRBD1 (6 bases). This CDR3 comprises 14 residues. The V end was cut by 5 bases, the J end by 5 bases, with 17 bases between. Germline-derived CDR1 and CDR2 are SGHRS and YFSETQ. The CDR3 protein is CASSHQGPGNEQYF. CDR3 bases: TGCGCCAGCAGTCATCAGGGGCCAGGGAACGAGCAGTACTTC.

This clonotype was counted a few times. The chain employs TRBV4-1 and TRBJ1-2, with D unresolved. Trimming cost V 3 bases and J 3 bases, with 23 bases left between them. CDR3 length: 18 residues. The V gene's germline CDR1 is MGHRA and CDR2 YSYEKL. CDR3 loop: CASSHLDPIRLLHYGYTF. CDR3 DNA sequence: TGCGCCAGCAGCCATCTAGACCCGATTCGCCTCCTACACTATGGCTACACCTTC.

The gene calls are TRBV29-1 and TRBJ2-7; D remains ambiguous. This CDR3 spans 13 amino acids. V was trimmed by 4 bases and J by 1 base, leaving 11 bases between them. The germline gives CDR1 SQVTM, CDR2 ANQGSEA. The chain's CDR3 is CSVGISLSYEQYF. The CDR3, as DNA: TGCAGCGTTGGAATCTCCTTATCCTACGAGCAGTACTTC.

The V gene is TRBV6-6, the J gene TRBJ2-3, with TRBD2 matching 7 bases. Losses at the gene ends were 6 bases for V and 8 bases for J; bases not matched to a gene: 17. Germline V gene data show CDR1 as MNHNY and CDR2 as SVGAGI (reference sequence). CDR3 length equals 16 residues. The chain's CDR3 is CASRSHGTIEDGTQYF. CDR3 coding DNA: TGTGCCAGCAGAAGCCACGGGACTATTGAGGACGGTACGCAGTATTTT.